This T cell receptor (beta chain) stems from a study of T cell responses to AZD1222 COVID-19 vaccine. Concerning this clone: The antigen is not known.

The V end was cut by 1 base, the J end by 5 bases, with 14 bases between. Germline lookup yields CDR1 KGHSH and CDR2 LQKENI. There are 15 residues in the CDR3. General observations from the study: Nearly half of the spike-specific TCRs reportedly recognize variant regions that carry no mutations. Only 5 to 7 AZD1222 recipients were seropositive at baseline. Most donors were white British and more were female, and clonal diversity was possibly underestimated.

The assay was immunoSEQ multiplex PCR, and TCRdb's table has in-frame clones only and misses some. The sample contains about 170,000 clones, about nine tenths of which appear only once. Sequenced material: peripheral blood, taken on day 0 of AZD1222 vaccination. The receptor's source is an adult in good health. The chain combines TRBV18 with TRBJ2-5; D is perhaps TRBD1 (6 bases). For the CDR3, the DNA is TGTGCCAGCTCACCACTCCACAGGGATGGCGAGACCCAGTACTTC. Protein product: CASSPLHRDGETQYF.